This note documents a single T cell receptor (beta chain) sequence. Its antigen is currently unknown. These data originate in a study of T cells in Graves' hyperthyroidism and ophthalmopathy. Findings and limits, study-wide: Most clonotypes that expanded in the thyroid above 0.001 also showed up in blood.

There were TCR beta CDR3 regions amplified from RNA transcripts. The TCR CDR3 was amplified in a first-round RT-PCR using the HTBI primer set. Each CDR3 protein gets one entry after TCRdb re-called the multiplex PCR reads with MiXCR. This sample has about 590,000 distinct CDR3 sequences, with 15% to 18% found just once. Not enrolled were patients with uncontrolled infection, other autoimmune disease, pregnancy or lactation. This TCR came from a woman aged 25-40 years with Graves' hyperthyroidism. Sequences were obtained from blood.

This chain's CDR3 is CASNSGRATEQFF. The DNA of the CDR3 is TGTGCCAGTAATAGCGGGAGGGCCACTGAGCAGTTCTTC. J is TRBJ2-1 and V is TRBV7-9, with TRBD2 matching 11 bases. This CDR3 has 13 amino acids. Germline loops: CDR1 SEHNR, CDR2 FQNEAQ (reference sequence). The junction had 7 bases not matched to a gene; V was cut back by 9 bases and J by 9 bases.